This T cell receptor beta chain was documented in a study of beta chain features in type 1 diabetes. The overall study: All samples yielded roughly 110 million examined sorted cells.

Markers CD45RO/CCR7/CD25/CD127/CD95/CD27 served to sort CD4+ naive, central memory, regulatory and stem cell-like memory cells. This clone was counted between two and nine times. Its antigen is currently unknown. The isolated RNA, all of it, was reverse transcribed, so expressed TCRB transcripts were what got sequenced. Using immunoSEQ multiplex PCR, the repertoire was profiled, and TCRdb retains in-frame clones only, with some absent. The sample comprises about 640,000 clones, roughly an eighth of which are singletons, and more than 0.095% rests with the top ten. The V end was cut by 2 bases, the J end by 6 bases, with 13 bases between. This CDR3 region has 15 residues. Germline V lookup: CDR1 MNHNY, CDR2 SVGAGI (reference sequence). Findings and limits, study-wide: Patients with type 1 diabetes carried fewer insertions and had more deletions at their VDJ junctions. Among patients, naive, central memory and Treg TCRB repertoires appeared more similar than among healthy donors. Moderately but significantly shorter TCRB CDR3s were found in Type 1 diabetes patients in all four CD4+ subsets.

This clonotype originated in a man aged 30 to 45 with type 1 diabetes. The chain joins TRBV6-6 to TRBJ2-2; the D gene is possibly TRBD2 (7 bases). Sequencing input: naive CD4+ T cells from blood. CDR3 protein: CASSYSAGAPGELFF. Written as DNA, the CDR3 is TGTGCCAGCAGTTACAGCGCGGGGGCTCCCGGGGAGCTGTTTTTT.